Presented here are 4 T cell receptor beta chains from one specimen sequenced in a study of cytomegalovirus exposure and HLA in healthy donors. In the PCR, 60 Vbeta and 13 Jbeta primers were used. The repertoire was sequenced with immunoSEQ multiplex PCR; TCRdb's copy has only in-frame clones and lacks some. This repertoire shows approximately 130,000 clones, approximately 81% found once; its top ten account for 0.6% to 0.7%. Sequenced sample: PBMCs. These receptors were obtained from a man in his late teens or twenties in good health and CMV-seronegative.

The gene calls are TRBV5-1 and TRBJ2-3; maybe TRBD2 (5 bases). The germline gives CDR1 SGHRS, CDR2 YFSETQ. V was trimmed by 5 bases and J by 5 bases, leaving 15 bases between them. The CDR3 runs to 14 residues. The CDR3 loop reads CASSKRERRDTQYF. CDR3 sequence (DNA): TGCGCCAGCAGTAAAAGGGAGCGAAGAGATACGCAGTATTTT.

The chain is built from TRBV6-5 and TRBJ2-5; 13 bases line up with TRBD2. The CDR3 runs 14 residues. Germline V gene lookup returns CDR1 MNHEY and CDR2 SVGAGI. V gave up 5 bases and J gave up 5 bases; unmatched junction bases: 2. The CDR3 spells CASSGTSGAETQYF. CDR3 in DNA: TGTGCCAGCAGTGGGACTAGCGGGGCGGAGACCCAGTACTTC.

The CDR3 loop is CASGTYEQYF. As DNA, the CDR3 is TGTGCCAGCGGGACTTACGAGCAGTACTTC. The genes are TRBV6-5 and TRBJ2-7, with D tentatively TRBD2 (6 bases). This CDR3 has 10 amino acids. V was clipped by 8 bases and J by 4 bases, with 6 bases between them. Per the germline V gene, CDR1 is MNHEY and CDR2 is SVGAGI.

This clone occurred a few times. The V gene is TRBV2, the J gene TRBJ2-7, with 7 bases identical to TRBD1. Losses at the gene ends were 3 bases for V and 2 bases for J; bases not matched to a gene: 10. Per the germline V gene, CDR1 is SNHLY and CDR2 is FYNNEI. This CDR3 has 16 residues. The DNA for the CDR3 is TGTGCCAGCAGTGATGTCGCGACAGGGACCCCCTACGAGCAGTACTTC. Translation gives CASSDVATGTPYEQYF.